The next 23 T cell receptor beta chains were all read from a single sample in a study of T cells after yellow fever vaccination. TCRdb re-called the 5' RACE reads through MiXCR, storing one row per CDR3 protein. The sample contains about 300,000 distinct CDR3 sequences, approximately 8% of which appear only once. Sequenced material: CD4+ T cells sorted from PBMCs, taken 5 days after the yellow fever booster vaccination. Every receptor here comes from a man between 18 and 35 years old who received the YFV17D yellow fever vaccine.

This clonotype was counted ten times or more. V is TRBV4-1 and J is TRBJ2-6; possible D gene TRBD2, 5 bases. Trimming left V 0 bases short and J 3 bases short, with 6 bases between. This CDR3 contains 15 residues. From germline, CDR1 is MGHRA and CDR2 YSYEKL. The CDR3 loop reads CASSQDRGGANVLTF. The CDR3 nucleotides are TGCGCCAGCAGCCAAGATCGGGGTGGGGCCAACGTCCTGACTTTC.

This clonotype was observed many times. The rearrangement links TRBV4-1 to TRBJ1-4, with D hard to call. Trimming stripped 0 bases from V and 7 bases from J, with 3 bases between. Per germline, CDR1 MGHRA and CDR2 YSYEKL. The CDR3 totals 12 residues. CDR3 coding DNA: TGCGCCAGCAGCCAAGACGGTGAAAAACTGTTTTTT. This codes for CASSQDGEKLFF.

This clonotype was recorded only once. Here the CDR3 reads CASSIRYTSGGNEQFF. CDR3 coding DNA: TGTGCCAGTAGTATAAGGTACACTAGCGGGGGCAATGAGCAGTTCTTC. This chain uses TRBV19 with TRBJ2-1; 11 bases are shared with TRBD2. The CDR3 contains 16 residues. Looked up from germline, CDR1 is LNHDA and CDR2 is SQIVND (reference sequence). With V trimmed by 2 bases and J by 6 bases, 6 bases remained unmatched. The full variable domain, rest sourced from reference TRBV19 and TRBJ2-1, is DGGITQSPKYLFRKEGQNVTLSCEQNLNHDAMYWYRQDPGQGLRLIYYSQIVNDFQKGDIAEGYSVSREKKESFPLTVTSAQKNPTAFYLCASSIRYTSGGNEQFFGPGTRLTVL.

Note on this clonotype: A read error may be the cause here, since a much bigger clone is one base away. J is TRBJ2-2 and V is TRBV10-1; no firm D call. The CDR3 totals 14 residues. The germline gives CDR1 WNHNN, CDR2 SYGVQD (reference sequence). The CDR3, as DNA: TGCGCCAGCAGGGAAGGCGCGAACAACGGGGAGCTGTTTTTT. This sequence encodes CASREGANNGELFF.

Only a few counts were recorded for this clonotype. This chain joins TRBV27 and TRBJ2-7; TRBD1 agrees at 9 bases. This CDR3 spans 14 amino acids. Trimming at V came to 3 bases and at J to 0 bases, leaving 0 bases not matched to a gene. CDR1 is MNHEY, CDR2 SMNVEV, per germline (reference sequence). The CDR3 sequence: CASSLTGGSYEQYF. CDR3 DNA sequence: TGTGCCAGCAGTTTGACAGGGGGCTCCTACGAGCAGTACTTC.

The DNA of the CDR3 is TGTGCCAGCAGCGTAGCTGGCGGGGGAGGCGCCTACGAGCAGTACTTC. It codes for CASSVAGGGGAYEQYF. The rearrangement joins TRBV9 to TRBJ2-7, with 7 positions matching TRBD2. Germline values: CDR1 SGDLS, CDR2 YYNGEE. The junction had 8 bases not matched to a gene; V was cut back by 0 bases and J by 2 bases. This CDR3 comprises 16 residues.

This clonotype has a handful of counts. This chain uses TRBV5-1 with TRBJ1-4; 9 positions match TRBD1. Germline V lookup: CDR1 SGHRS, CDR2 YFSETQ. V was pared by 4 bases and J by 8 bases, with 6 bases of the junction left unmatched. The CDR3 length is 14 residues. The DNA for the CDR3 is TGCGCCAGCAGCCGGGACAGGGAAGGAGAAAAACTGTTTTTT. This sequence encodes CASSRDREGEKLFF.

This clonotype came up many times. CDR3 loop: CASSIRAQPQHF. The CDR3, as DNA: TGTGCCAGTAGTATTCGGGCTCAGCCCCAGCATTTT. The rearrangement uses TRBV19 and TRBJ1-5; D unclear. V was cut by 3 bases and J by 6 bases, with 6 bases left in between. The germline V gene encodes CDR1 LNHDA and CDR2 SQIVND (reference sequence). This CDR3 has 12 amino acids.

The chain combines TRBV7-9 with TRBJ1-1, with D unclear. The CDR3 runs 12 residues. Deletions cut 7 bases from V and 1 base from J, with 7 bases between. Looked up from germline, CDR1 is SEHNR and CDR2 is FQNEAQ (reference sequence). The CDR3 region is CASTLTNTEAFF. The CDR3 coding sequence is TGTGCCAGCACCCTAACGAACACTGAAGCTTTCTTT.

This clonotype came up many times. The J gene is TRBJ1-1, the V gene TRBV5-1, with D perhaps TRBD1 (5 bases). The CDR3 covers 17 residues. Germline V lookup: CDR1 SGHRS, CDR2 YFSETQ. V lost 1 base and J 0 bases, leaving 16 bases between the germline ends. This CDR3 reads CASSLIGLGAMNTEAFF. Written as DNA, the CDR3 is TGCGCCAGCAGCTTGATAGGGCTCGGGGCCATGAACACTGAAGCTTTCTTT.

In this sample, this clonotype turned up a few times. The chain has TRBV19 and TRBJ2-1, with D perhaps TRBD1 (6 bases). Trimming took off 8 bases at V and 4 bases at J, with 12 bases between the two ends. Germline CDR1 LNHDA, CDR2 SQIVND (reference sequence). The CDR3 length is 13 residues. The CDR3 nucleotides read TGTGCCAGTTCCAAACAGGGTTACAATGAGCAGTTCTTC. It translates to CASSKQGYNEQFF. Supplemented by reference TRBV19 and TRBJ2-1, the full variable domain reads DGGITQSPKYLFRKEGQNVTLSCEQNLNHDAMYWYRQDPGQGLRLIYYSQIVNDFQKGDIAEGYSVSREKKESFPLTVTSAQKNPTAFYLCASSKQGYNEQFFGPGTRLTVL.

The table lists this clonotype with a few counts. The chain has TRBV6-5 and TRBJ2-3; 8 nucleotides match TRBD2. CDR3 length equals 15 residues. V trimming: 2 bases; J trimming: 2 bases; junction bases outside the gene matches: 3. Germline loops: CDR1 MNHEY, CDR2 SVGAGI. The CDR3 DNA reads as TGTGCCAGCAGTTACCGTAGCGGGGACACAGATACGCAGTATTTT. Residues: CASSYRSGDTDTQYF.

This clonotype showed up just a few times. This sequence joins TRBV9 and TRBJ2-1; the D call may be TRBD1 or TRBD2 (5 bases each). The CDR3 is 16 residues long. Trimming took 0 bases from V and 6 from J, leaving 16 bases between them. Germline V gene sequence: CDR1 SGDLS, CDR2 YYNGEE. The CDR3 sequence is CASSVVGDPLTNEQFF. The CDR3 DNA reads TGTGCCAGCAGCGTAGTGGGGGATCCCTTGACCAATGAGCAGTTCTTC.

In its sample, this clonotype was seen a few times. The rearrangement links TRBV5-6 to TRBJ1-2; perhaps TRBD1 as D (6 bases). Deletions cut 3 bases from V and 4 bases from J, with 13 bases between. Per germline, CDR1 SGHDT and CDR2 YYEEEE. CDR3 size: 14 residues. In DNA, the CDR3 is TGTGCCAGCAGCTCGAAGGGGGGGAGCTATGGCTACACCTTC. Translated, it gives CASSSKGGSYGYTF.

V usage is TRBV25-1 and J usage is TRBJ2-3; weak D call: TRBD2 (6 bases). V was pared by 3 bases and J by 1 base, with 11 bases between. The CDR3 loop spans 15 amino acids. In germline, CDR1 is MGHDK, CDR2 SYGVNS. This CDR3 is CASSDGGIGTDTQYF. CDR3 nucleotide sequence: TGTGCCAGCAGTGACGGGGGTATAGGCACAGATACGCAGTATTTT.

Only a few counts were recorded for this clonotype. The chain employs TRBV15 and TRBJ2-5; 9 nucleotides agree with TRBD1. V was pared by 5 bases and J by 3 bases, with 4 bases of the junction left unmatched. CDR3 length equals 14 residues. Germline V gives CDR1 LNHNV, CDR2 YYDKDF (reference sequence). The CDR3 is CATSHRTGEETQYF. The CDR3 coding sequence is TGTGCCACCAGCCACCGGACAGGGGAAGAGACCCAGTACTTC. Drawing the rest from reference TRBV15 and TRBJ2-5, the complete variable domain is DAMVIQNPRYQVTQFGKPVTLSCSQTLNHNVMYWYQQKSSQAPKLLFHYYDKDFNNEADTPDNFQSRRPNTSFCFLDIRSPGLGDTAMYLCATSHRTGEETQYFGPGTRLLVL.

The CDR3 is CASGLDGGSPLHF. DNA for the CDR3: TGTGCTAGTGGTTTGGACGGAGGATCACCCCTCCACTTT. This rearrangement joins TRBV12-5 to TRBJ1-6; the D is unclear. The CDR3 loop spans 13 amino acids. V gave up 1 base and J gave up 10 bases, with 8 bases separating them. CDR1 is LGHNT and CDR2 is FRNRAP in the germline V gene. Variable domain in full (rest from reference TRBV12-5 and TRBJ1-6): DARVTQTPRHKVTEMGQEVTMRCQPILGHNTVFWYRQTMMQGLELLAYFRNRAPLDDSGMPKDRFSAEMPDATLATLKIQPSEPRDSAVYFCASGLDGGSPLHFGNGTRLTVT.

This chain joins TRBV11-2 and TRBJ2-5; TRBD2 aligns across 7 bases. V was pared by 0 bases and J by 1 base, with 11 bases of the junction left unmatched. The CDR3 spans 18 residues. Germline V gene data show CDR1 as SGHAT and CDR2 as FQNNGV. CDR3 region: CASSLDLPGGRGQETQYF. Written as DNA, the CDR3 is TGTGCCAGCAGCTTAGACCTCCCCGGGGGGAGGGGCCAAGAGACCCAGTACTTC.

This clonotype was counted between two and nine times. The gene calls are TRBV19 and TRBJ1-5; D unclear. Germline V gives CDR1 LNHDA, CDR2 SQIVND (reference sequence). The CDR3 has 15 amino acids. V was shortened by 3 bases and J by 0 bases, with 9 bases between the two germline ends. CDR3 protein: CASSIGPYSNQPQHF. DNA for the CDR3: TGTGCCAGTAGTATTGGACCCTATAGCAATCAGCCCCAGCATTTT. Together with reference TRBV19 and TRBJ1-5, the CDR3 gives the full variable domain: DGGITQSPKYLFRKEGQNVTLSCEQNLNHDAMYWYRQDPGQGLRLIYYSQIVNDFQKGDIAEGYSVSREKKESFPLTVTSAQKNPTAFYLCASSIGPYSNQPQHFGDGTRLSIL.

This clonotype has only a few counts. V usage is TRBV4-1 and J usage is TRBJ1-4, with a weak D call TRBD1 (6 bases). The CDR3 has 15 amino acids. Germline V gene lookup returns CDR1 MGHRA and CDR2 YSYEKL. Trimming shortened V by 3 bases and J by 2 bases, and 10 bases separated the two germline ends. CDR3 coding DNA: TGCGCCAGCAGCCAGGGTACAGGGACTAATGAAAAACTGTTTTTT. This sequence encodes CASSQGTGTNEKLFF.

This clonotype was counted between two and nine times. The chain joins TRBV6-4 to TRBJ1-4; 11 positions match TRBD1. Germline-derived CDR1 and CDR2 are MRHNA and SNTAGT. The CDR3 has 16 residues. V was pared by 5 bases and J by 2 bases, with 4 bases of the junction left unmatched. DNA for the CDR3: TGTGCCAGCAGTCCGGGACAGGGGGGGACTAATGAAAAACTGTTTTTT. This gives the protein CASSPGQGGTNEKLFF.

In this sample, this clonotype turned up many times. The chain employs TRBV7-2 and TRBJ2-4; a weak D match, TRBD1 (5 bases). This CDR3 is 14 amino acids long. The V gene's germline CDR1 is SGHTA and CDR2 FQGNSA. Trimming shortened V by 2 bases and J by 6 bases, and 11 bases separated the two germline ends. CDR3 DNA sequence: TGTGCCAGCAGCTTAAGCCAGGGCGGAAACATTCAGTACTTC. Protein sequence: CASSLSQGGNIQYF.

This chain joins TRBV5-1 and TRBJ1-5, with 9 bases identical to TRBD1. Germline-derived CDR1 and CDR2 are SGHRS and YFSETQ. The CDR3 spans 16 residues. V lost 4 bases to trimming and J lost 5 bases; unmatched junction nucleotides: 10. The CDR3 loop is CASSLTGGDWDQPQHF. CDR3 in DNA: TGCGCCAGCAGCCTTACAGGGGGCGATTGGGATCAGCCCCAGCATTTT.